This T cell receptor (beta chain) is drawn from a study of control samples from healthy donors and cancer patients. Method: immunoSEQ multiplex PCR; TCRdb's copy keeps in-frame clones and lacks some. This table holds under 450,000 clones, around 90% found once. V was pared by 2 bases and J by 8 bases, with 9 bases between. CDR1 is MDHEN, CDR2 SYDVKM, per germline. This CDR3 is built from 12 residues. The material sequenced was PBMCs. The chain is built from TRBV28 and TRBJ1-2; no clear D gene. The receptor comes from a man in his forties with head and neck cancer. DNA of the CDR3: TGTGCCAGCAGTTTAACGGGTCCGGGCTACACCTTC. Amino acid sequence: CASSLTGPGYTF.